This T cell receptor beta chain is from a study of blood T cell repertoires in COVID-19. The CDR3 loop spans 13 amino acids. Trimming took 3 bases from V and 1 from J, leaving 6 bases between them. The V gene's germline CDR1 is LNHDA and CDR2 SQIVND (reference sequence). Some clones are missing from TCRdb's copy, which holds only in-frame ones; the method was immunoSEQ multiplex PCR. The table shows 250,000 to 300,000 clones, with approximately 80% occurring only once. Material: peripheral blood. The rearrangement links TRBV19 to TRBJ1-1; D gene unclear. This TCR came from a woman in her sixties with active or convalescent COVID-19. The CDR3 bases are TGTGCCAGTAGTATGCAGTGGAACACTGAAGCTTTCTTT. This encodes CASSMQWNTEAFF.